The text below deals with one TCR beta chain. This clonotype has at least ten counts. This receptor's antigen is unknown. No base-level quality is on record; no much larger clone is a single base apart. All donors were healthy Caucasians. The twin cohort consisted of three pairs of female monozygotic twins, all aged roughly 18 to 30 years. CD4+ and CD8+ T cell populations were isolated with positive isolation kits from Invitrogen. This record belongs to a study of identical twins (TCRdb year 2016). Notes on the research overall: To test whether fetal clonotypes persist, the study used deep sequencing on TCR alpha and beta repertoires from monozygotic twins, unrelated adults of various ages, and cord blood. Replicate twin experiments were performed at different times using different library preparation protocols to rule out contamination.

Deletion took 6 bases off V and 1 base off J, with a span of 15 bases between the germline ends. From a lookup of the germline V gene, CDR1 and CDR2 are WSHSY and SAAADI. The CDR3 spans 15 residues, from the cysteine through the phenylalanine. Only the CDR3 DNA stays, 45 bases, in frame from base 1. Broad study findings and their caveats: Zero-insertion analyses could be partly confounded by invariant T cells such as MAIT and iNKT, though diverse VJ usage argued against such confounding for most clonotypes. Compared with coincidental sharing between unrelated individuals, out-of-frame TCR alpha sequences shared between twins had an excess of sequences with low generation probability. Because the same donors could not be followed over many years, the conclusions relied on cross-sectional statistical analysis. Abundant cord blood beta clonotypes had fewer insertions, young adult naive repertoires showed a similar but weaker trend, and memory repertoires showed no such trend. In beta out-of-frame sequences, excess twin sharing was weaker, because having fewer shared sequences lowered the signal-to-noise ratio. In monozygotic twins, recombination models systematically underestimated out-of-frame TCR alpha sharing, but the models matched the sharing seen between unrelated individuals.

Preparation of the library involved 5' RACE. Instrument on record: Illumina HiSeq 2000. Template switching added a universal primer binding site, and the final cDNA carried a unique molecular identifier that allowed TCR cDNA molecules to be counted accurately. Specific primers in the conserved constant-segment region were used to synthesize first-strand cDNA for TCR alpha and beta chains. Each cDNA library was double barcoded, with a SMART-Mk sample barcode plus Illumina barcodes, to control for contamination. TruSeq adapter sequences along with Illumina sample barcodes were introduced in two successive PCR steps. The TCR alpha and beta cDNA libraries were sequenced on the Illumina HiSeq platform using custom primers. On the authors' methods: MiGEC processed the raw reads to extract unique molecular identifiers, while MiXCR was used to determine the CDR3 positions. Recombination models were inferred per individual with the repgenHMM and IGoR tools using an EM algorithm. Shared clonotype analysis was performed with the tcR package in R, normalizing sharing by the product of cloneset sizes. To study raw recombination free of thymic and clonal selection effects, out-of-frame nonproductive sequences were analyzed. TCRdb trimmed the raw reads at Q25, called clones with MiXCR and kept productive beta chains. Rows with one shared CDR3 protein collapse into an entry with the most common genes and DNA. The V and J calls, along with clone size, are taken from TCRdb and not from the paper's own processing. Within this sample are roughly 540,000 distinct CDR3 sequences, with around 20% of them counted one time only. Around 1% of the sample lies in the top ten.

In addition, the sample was reused for a study of T cells expressing NK-cell markers. The other study reports the following: Three sorted T-cell subsets (CD3+CD56+NKG2C+, CD3+CD56+NKG2C- and CD3+CD56-NKG2C+) from about 8 donors had their TCR beta-chain repertoires profiled. Seven of the eight sequenced donors were HCMV-seropositive and one was HCMV-seronegative. To restrict sorting to alphabetaTCR-expressing T cells, an anti-gammadeltaTCR antibody was added in several experiments. In several donors, the dominant CD3+CD56+NKG2C+ clonotypes were among the top 10 CD8+ clonotypes and accounted for about 1.0-7.5% of CD8+ T cells. Those dominant clonotypes were again the most abundant among CD3+CD56-NKG2C+ cells in four donors, at about 28.3-60.1%. Whether the expanded NKG2C-expressing T cell clones were specific for HCMV antigens was left unclear. The eight sequenced donors were randomly selected healthy volunteers, three men and five women. A commercial ELISA kit detecting HCMV-specific IgG in serum was used to determine HCMV serostatus. MIGEC was used to demultiplex reads and group the reads by UMI, and MiTCR was used to assemble and quantify clonotypes. Only TCR cDNA sequences supported by at least two reads were kept to exclude erroneous sequences. The tcR package was used for downstream repertoire analysis, and clonotypes were matched across fractions by CDR3 nucleotide sequence plus V segment. Antigen specificity was annotated against VDJdb with VDJmatch, allowing one amino acid substitution in CDR3.

The chain was built from TRBV10-2 and TRBJ1-1; TRBD1 is possibly the D segment (5 matching bases). This clonotype was obtained from a woman under 30 in good health. The sample comprised CD4+ T cells sorted from blood. The DNA reads as follows: TGCGCCAGCAGATCCGCTGGGGGGGAGAACACTGAAGCTTTCTTT. Translated, this is CASRSAGGENTEAFF.